The clone carrying this TCR beta chain was detected a few times. Antigen specificity is unknown. The data are from a study of beta chain features in type 1 diabetes. Overall study context: There was similarity between patients and healthy donors in age, gender and cell yields. Broader study findings: Within each of all four CD4+ subsets, Type 1 diabetes patients had TCRB CDR3s that were moderately but significantly shorter.

CDR1 is SEHNR and CDR2 is FQNEAQ in the germline V gene (reference sequence). Trimming removed 3 bases from V and 8 bases from J; junction bases left unmatched: 6. The CDR3 sequence is 13 residues long. What was sequenced were expressed TCRB transcripts, since all of the isolated RNA had been reverse transcribed. Read counts averaged around 4 million for samples of naive, central memory and regulatory T cells. TCRdb's copy holds only in-frame clones and misses some; the assay was immunoSEQ multiplex PCR. The sample carries around 160,000 clones, approximately 9.1% recorded once. The sample was central memory CD4+ T cells from blood. The clonotype originates from a woman aged 25 to 39 with type 1 diabetes. The V and J genes are TRBV7-9 and TRBJ1-2; 7 nucleotides agree with TRBD1. The CDR3 DNA reads TGTGCCAGCAGCTTGTCTCAGGGGGTAGGCTACACCTTC. Protein: CASSLSQGVGYTF.